This T cell receptor beta chain was obtained from a study of blood T cell repertoires in COVID-19 (dated by TCRdb to between 2020 and 2021). Regarding the research as a whole: Samples from collaborators originated in the United States, Italy and Spain and spanned both the acute and convalescent phases of COVID-19. Samples were obtained from the ongoing ImmuneRACE study (first 160 participants) and from 1,200 or so subjects provided by 6 global collaborators. The material from the prospective study consisted of cDNA or gDNA derived from T cells, B-cell-depleted T cells, or PBMCs. Subjects who had been exposed to COVID-19, were actively infected with it, or had recovered from it provided the deeply sampled blood TCRbeta repertoires that made up the dataset. Sample metadata almost always included a de-identified subject ID, COVID-19 status, age in years and sex. Where HLA class I and class II types were available, the types were taken from metadata supplied by the sample provider, not from assay-based typing. The repertoires were released in a freely available public database intended as a resource for research on the immune response to SARS-CoV-2.

General conclusions and limits of the study: The amount of clinical and demographic metadata varied by source and participant and was provided uncurated.

Trimming leaves V shorter by 5 bases and J shorter by 8 bases, with the junction holding 11 bases beyond the gene matches. The CDR3 holds 15 amino acids from the cysteine to the phenylalanine. The sequence is cut down to CDR3 DNA, 45 bases in frame from base 1. Sequences MNHNY (CDR1) and SVGAGI (CDR2) are obtained from the germline V gene (reference sequence). The collaborating institutions used their own protocols to collect whole blood in K2EDTA tubes. For TCRbeta analysis, collaborators shipped samples as frozen whole blood, isolated PBMCs, or DNA extracted from either of those sample types. The immunoSEQ Assay, a bias-controlled multiplex PCR, was used to amplify TCRbeta CDR3 regions from genomic DNA. For the original study's pipeline: Within the assay, amplification of reference gene primers was used to estimate how many nucleated cells each sample contained. To quantify the absolute abundance of each unique TCRbeta CDR3 rearrangement, sequence reads were collapsed and filtered. For each sample, productive Simpson clonality was calculated by taking the square root of Simpson's diversity index across productive rearrangements. What TCRdb holds here is the immuneACCESS table cut down to in-frame rearrangements. Part of the clones is not present; checked against another copy, under half of the missing clones reflect an unresolved V gene, and the others are unexplained. V and J calls and clone size are copied from that table; D and trimming were computed from the DNA. In all, the sample holds 390,000 or so clones, and roughly 85% of those were seen once. The ten top clones hold roughly 1.4% of the sample.

About this clone: Its antigen remains undetermined. No base-level quality is on record; no much larger clone is a single base apart.

The sequenced sample consisted of peripheral blood. The TCR comes from a woman aged 25 to 39 with active or convalescent COVID-19. The receptor chain draws on TRBV6-6 and TRBJ2-1; 8 middle bases align to TRBD1. The DNA reads as follows: TGTGCCAGCAGTGCCAACTCGGGACAGGCCTATGAGCAGTTCTTC. Translated, this is CASSANSGQAYEQFF.